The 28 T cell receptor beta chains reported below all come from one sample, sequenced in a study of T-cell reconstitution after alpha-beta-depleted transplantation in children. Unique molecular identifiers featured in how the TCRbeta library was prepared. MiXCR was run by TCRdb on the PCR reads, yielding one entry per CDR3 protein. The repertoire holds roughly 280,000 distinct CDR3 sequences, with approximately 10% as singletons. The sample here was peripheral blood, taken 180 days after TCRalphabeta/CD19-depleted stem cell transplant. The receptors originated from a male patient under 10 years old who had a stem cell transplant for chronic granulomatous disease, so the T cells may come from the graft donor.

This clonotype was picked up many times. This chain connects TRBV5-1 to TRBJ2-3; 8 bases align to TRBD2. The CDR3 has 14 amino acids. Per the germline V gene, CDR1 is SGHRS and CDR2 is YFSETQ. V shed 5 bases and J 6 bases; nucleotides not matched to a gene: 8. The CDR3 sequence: CASSPGGPDDTQYF. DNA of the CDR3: TGCGCCAGCAGTCCGGGAGGGCCGGATGATACGCAGTATTTT.

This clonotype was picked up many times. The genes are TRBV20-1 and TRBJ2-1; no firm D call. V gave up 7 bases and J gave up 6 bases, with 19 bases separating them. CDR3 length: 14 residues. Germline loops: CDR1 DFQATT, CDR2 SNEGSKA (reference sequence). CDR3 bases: TGCAGTGACAAAACTTGGGTTTCGGGCAATGAGCAGTTCTTC. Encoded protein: CSDKTWVSGNEQFF.

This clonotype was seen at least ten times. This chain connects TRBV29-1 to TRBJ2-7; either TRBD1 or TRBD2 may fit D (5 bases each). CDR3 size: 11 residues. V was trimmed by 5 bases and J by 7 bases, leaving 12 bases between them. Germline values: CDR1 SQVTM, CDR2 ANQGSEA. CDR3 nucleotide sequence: TGCAGCGTTCAGAGAGGGGAAGAGCAGTACTTC. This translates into CSVQRGEEQYF.

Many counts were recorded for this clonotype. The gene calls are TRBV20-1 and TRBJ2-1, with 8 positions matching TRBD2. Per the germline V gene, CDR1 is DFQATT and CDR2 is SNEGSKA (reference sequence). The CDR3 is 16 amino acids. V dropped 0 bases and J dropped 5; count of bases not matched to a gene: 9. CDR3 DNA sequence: TGCAGTGCTAGAGATGTCGAGGCGGGGGGAAACAATGAGCAGTTCTTC. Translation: CSARDVEAGGNNEQFF.

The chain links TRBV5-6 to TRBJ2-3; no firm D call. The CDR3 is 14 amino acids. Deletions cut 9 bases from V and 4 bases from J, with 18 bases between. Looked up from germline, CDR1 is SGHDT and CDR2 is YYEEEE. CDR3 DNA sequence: TGTGCCATGGGCCCCGGGCTCTTCTCAGATACGCAGTATTTT. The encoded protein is CAMGPGLFSDTQYF.

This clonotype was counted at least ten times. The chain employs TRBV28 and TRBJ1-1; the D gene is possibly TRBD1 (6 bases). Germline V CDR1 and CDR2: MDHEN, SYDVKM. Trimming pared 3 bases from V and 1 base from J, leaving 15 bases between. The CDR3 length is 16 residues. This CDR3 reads CASSLITGLKNTEAFF. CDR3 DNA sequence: TGTGCCAGCAGTTTGATAACAGGGTTAAAGAACACTGAAGCTTTCTTT.

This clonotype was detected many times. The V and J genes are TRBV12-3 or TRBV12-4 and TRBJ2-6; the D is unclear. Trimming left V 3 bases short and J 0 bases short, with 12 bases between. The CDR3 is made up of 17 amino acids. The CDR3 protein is CASSLAPLPSGANVLTF. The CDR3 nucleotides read TGTGCCAGCAGTTTGGCCCCGCTCCCCTCTGGGGCCAACGTCCTGACTTTC.

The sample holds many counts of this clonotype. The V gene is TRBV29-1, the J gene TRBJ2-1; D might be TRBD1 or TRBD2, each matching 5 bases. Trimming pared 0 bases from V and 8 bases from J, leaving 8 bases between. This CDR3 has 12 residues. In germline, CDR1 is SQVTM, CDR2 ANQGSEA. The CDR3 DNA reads TGCAGCGTTGAAGACTGGGGGTATGAGCAGTTCTTC. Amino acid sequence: CSVEDWGYEQFF.

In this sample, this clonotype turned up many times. Written as DNA, the CDR3 is TGTGCCAGCAGCTCCAGCGTTGGGACATATAGCACAGATACGCAGTATTTT. It yields the protein CASSSSVGTYSTDTQYF. The V and J genes are TRBV7-8 and TRBJ2-3; maybe TRBD1 (6 bases). Germline V CDR1 and CDR2: SGHVS, FQNEAQ. The length of the CDR3 is 17 residues. Between the trimmed V and J ends, which lost 4 bases and 0 bases, there was a span of 17 bases.

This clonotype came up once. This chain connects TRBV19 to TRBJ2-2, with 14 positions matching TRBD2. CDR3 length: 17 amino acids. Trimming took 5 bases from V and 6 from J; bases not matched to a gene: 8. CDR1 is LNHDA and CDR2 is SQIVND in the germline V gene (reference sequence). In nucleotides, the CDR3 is TGTGCCAGTAGTGACACGGGACTAGCGGGAGAAGCCGGGGAGCTGTTTTTT. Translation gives CASSDTGLAGEAGELFF.

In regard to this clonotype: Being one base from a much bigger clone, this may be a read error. CDR3 loop: CSAEDRGGDYGDTF. The CDR3 nucleotides read TGCAGTGCTGAGGACAGGGGGGGCGACTATGGCGACACCTTC. V and J are TRBV20-1 and TRBJ1-2; 10 bases are shared with TRBD1. The CDR3 spans 14 residues. CDR1 DFQATT and CDR2 SNEGSKA come from the germline V gene (reference sequence).

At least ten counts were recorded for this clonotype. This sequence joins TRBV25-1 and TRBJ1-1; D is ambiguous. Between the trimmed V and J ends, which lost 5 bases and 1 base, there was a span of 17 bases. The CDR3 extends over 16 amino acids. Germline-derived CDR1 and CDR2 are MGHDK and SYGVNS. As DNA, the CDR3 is TGTGCCAGCAGTTCAAATCCAGGTCTCGCGAACACTGAAGCTTTCTTT. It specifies CASSSNPGLANTEAFF. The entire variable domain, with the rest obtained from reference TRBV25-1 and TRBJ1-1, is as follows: EADIYQTPRYLVIGTGKKITLECSQTMGHDKMYWYQQDPGMELHLIHYSYGVNSTEKGDLSSESTVSRIRTEHFPLTLESARPSHTSQYLCASSSNPGLANTEAFFGQGTRLTVV.

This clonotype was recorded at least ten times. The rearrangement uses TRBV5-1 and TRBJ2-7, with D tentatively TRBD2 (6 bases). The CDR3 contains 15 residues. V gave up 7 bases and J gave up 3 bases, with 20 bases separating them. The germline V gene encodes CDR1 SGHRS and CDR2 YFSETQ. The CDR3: CASGTGVDLVYEQYF. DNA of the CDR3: TGCGCCAGCGGAACGGGGGTGGATTTAGTCTACGAGCAGTACTTC.

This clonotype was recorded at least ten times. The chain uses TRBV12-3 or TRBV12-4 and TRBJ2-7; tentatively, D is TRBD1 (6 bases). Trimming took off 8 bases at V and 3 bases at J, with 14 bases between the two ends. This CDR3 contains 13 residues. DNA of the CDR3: TGTGCCAGCGGTGAGGGGGATAACTACGAGCAGTACTTC. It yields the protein CASGEGDNYEQYF.

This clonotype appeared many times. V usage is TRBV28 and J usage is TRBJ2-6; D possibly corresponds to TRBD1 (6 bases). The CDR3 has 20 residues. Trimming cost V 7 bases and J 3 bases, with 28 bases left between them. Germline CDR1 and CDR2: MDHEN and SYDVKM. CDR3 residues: CASKGFLPSQQGSGANVLTF. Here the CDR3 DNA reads TGTGCCAGCAAAGGATTTCTTCCTTCCCAACAGGGAAGTGGGGCCAACGTCCTGACTTTC. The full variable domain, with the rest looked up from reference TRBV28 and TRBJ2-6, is DVKVTQSSRYLVKRTGEKVFLECVQDMDHENMFWYRQDPGLGLRLIYFSYDVKMKEKGDIPEGYSVSREKKERFSLILESASTNQTSMYLCASKGFLPSQQGSGANVLTFGAGSRLTVL.

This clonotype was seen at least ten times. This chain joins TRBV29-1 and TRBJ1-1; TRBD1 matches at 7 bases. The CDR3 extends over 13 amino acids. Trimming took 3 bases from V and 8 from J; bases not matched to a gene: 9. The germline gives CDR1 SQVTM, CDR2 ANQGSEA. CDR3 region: CSVEVSGQLEAFF. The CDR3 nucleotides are TGCAGCGTTGAGGTGTCGGGACAGCTCGAAGCTTTCTTT.

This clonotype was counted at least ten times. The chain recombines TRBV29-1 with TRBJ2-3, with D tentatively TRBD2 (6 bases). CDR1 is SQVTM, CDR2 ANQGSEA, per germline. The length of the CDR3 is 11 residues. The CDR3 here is CRGGTTDTQYF. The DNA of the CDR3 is TGCAGGGGGGGAACAACAGATACGCAGTATTTT.

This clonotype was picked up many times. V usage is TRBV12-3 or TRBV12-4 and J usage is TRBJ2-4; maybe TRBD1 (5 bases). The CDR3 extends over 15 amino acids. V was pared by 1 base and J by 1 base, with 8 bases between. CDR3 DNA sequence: TGTGCCAGCAGTTTAGGGACATGGGCCAAAAACATTCAGTACTTC. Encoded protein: CASSLGTWAKNIQYF.

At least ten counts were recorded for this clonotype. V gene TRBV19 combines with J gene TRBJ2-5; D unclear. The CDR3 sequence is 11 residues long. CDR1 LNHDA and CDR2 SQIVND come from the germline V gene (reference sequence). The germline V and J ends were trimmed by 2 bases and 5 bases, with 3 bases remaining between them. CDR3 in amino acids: CASSIRETQYF. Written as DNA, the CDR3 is TGTGCCAGTAGTATACGGGAGACCCAGTACTTC. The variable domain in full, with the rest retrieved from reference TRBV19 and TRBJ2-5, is DGGITQSPKYLFRKEGQNVTLSCEQNLNHDAMYWYRQDPGQGLRLIYYSQIVNDFQKGDIAEGYSVSREKKESFPLTVTSAQKNPTAFYLCASSIRETQYFGPGTRLLVL.

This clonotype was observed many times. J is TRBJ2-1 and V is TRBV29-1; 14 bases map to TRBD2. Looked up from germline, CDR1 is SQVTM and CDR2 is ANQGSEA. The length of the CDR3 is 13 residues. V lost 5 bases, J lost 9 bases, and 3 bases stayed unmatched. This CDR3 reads CSVPGLAGVEQFF. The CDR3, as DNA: TGCAGCGTTCCGGGACTAGCGGGAGTTGAGCAGTTCTTC.

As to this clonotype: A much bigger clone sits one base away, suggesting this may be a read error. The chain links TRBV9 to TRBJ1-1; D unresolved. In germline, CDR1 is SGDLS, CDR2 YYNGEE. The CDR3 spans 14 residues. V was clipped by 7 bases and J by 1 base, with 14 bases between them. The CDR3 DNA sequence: TGTGCCAGCTGCCCATTGTCCAGGAACACTGAAGCTTTCTTT. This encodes CASCPLSRNTEAFF.

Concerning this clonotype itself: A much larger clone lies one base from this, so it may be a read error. The CDR3 region has the DNA TGTGCCACCAGTGATTTGCAGGGACTAGCGAACCCCACCGGGGATCTGTTTTTT. Residues: CATSDLQGLANPTGDLFF. This chain uses TRBV24-1 with TRBJ2-2, with TRBD2 matching over 10 bases. This CDR3 contains 18 residues. The germline V gene encodes CDR1 KGHDR and CDR2 SFDVKD.

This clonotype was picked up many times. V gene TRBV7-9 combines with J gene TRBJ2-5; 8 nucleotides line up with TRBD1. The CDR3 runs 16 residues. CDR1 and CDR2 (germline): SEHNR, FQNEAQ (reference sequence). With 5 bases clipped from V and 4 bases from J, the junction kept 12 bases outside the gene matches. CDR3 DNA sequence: TGTGCCAGCAGCGACCAGGACAGGGTAGGGGGAGAGACCCAGTACTTC. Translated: CASSDQDRVGGETQYF.

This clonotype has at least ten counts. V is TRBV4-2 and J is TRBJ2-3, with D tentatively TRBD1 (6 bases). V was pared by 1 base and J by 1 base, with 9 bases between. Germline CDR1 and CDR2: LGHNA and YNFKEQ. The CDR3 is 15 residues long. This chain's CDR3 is CASSQAGDRTDTQYF. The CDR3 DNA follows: TGTGCCAGCAGCCAAGCAGGGGACCGCACAGATACGCAGTATTTT.

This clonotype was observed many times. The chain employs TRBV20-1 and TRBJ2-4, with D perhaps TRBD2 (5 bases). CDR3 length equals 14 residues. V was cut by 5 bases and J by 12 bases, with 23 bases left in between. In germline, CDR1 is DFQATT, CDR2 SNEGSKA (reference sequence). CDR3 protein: CSARASAGYEAQYF. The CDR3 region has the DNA TGCAGTGCTCGCGCTTCGGCGGGTTACGAGGCTCAGTACTTC.

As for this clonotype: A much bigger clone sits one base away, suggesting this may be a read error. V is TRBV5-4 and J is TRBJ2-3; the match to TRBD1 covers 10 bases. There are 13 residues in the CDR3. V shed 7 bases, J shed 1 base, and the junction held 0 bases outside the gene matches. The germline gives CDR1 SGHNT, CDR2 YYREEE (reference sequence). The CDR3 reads CASGTGGTDTQYF. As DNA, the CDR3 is TGTGCCAGCGGGACAGGGGGCACAGATACGCAGTATTTT.

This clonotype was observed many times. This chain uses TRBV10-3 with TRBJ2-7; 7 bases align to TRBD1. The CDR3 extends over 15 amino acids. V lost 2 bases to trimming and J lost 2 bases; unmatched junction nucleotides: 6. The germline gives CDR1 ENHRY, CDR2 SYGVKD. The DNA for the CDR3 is TGTGCCATCAGTGAGCCGGGACAGAGAGCCTACGAGCAGTACTTC. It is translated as CAISEPGQRAYEQYF.

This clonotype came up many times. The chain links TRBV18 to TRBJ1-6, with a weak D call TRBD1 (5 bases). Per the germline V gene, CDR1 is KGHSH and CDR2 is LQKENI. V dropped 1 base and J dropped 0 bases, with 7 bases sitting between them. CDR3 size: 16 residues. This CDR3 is CASSPQGSSYNSPLHF. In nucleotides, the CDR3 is TGTGCCAGCTCACCACAGGGGAGCTCCTATAATTCACCCCTCCACTTT.